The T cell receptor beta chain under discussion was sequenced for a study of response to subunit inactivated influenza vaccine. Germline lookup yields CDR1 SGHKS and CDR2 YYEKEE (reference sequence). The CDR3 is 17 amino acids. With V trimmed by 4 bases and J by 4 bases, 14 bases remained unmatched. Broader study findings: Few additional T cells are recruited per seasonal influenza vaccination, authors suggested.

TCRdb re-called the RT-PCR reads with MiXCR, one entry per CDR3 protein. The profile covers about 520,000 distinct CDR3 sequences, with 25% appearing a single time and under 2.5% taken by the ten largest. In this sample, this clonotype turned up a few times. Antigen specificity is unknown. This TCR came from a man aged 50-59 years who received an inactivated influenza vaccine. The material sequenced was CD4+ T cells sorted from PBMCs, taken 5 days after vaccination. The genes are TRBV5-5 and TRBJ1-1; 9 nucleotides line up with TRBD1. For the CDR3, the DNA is TGTGCCAGCAGCCTAAGACCGGGACAGGGTGTTCCCACTGAAGCTTTCTTT. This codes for CASSLRPGQGVPTEAFF.